The entry below gives a single T cell receptor beta chain sequence along with its context. CDR3 length: 15 amino acids. Per the germline V gene, CDR1 is MNHNS and CDR2 is SASEGT. V was clipped by 10 bases and J by 7 bases; unmatched bases: 18. The investigators amplified TCR beta CDR3 regions from RNA transcripts. TCR CDR3 underwent first-round RT-PCR with the HTBI primer set. From the multiplex PCR reads, TCRdb called clonotypes with MiXCR, one entry per CDR3 protein. The sample carries 730,000 or so distinct CDR3 sequences, around 19% recorded once. The entry originates in a study of T cells in Graves' hyperthyroidism and ophthalmopathy.

The clonotype was recovered from a woman in her forties or fifties with Graves' hyperthyroidism that later progressed to Graves' ophthalmopathy. The chain links TRBV6-1 to TRBJ1-2; 7 bases match TRBD1. The sample was blood. The CDR3, as DNA: TGTGCCAACAAAACGATAGGACAGGTGCTGGTTGGCTACACCTTC. Encoded protein: CANKTIGQVLVGYTF.